This T cell receptor (beta chain) was sequenced in a study of cytomegalovirus exposure and HLA in healthy donors. The PCR was carried out with 60 Vbeta primers and 13 Jbeta primers. Measured with immunoSEQ multiplex PCR; TCRdb has only the in-frame clones, and not every one. The sample shows some 70,000 clones, about 81% of them seen only once. Study-wide results and limits: An analysis was carried out at a later point. It showed that HLA-associated TCR beta chains were more clonally expanded than equally common non-associated chains.

The V gene end was trimmed by 10 bases and the J gene end by 7 bases; junction bases not matched to a gene: 15. Germline V gives CDR1 LNHDA, CDR2 SQIVND (reference sequence). The CDR3 extends over 14 amino acids. Comment on this clone: Its matching antigen is unknown.

The clonotype originates from a human donor in good health. Sequencing was carried out using PBMCs. The chain links TRBV19 to TRBJ2-5, with 7 bases identical to TRBD1. The CDR3 region is CATSAGGHAGTQYF. The CDR3 region has the DNA TGTGCCACTTCGGCAGGGGGTCATGCTGGGACCCAGTACTTC.